This TCR beta chain comes out of a study of blood T cell repertoires in COVID-19. Study information: T cells, B-cell-depleted T cells, or PBMCs supplied cDNA or gDNA.

Patients from Seattle were sampled longitudinally, starting during active infection. Study processing details: For nucleated cells, counts were estimated from reference gene primer amplification. Sequencing was performed with immunoSEQ multiplex PCR; in TCRdb, only in-frame clones are kept and a portion is missing. The V and J calls and clone size are taken from that table; D and trimming were inferred from the DNA. The sample has 250,000 to 300,000 clones; approximately 90% are singletons. This CDR3 is 14 amino acids long. The V and J ends lost 8 bases and 1 base respectively, with 15 bases between them. Germline V gives CDR1 SGHTA, CDR2 FQGNSA.

The chain uses TRBV7-2 and TRBJ2-7, with D uncertain. Sequencing used peripheral blood. The TCR comes from a woman aged 50 to 60 with COVID-19, enrolled during active disease. The CDR3 reads CASEAGRFSYEQYF. In nucleotides, the CDR3 is TGTGCCAGCGAGGCTGGTCGGTTTTCCTACGAGCAGTACTTC. Looking up the rest from reference TRBV7-2 and TRBJ2-7 gives the full variable domain: GAGVSQSPSNKVTEKGKDVELRCDPISGHTALYWYRQSLGQGLEFLIYFQGNSAPDKSGLPSDRFSAERTGGSVSTLTIQRTQQEDSAVYLCASEAGRFSYEQYFGPGTRLTVT.